Here is one TCR beta chain with its context. Its antigen is unknown. The data derive from a study of OX40 agonist ivuxolimab in advanced cancers. Study-level background: Averaging about 60 years in age, with a range of about 23 to 80, the cohort was 65% to 90% male.

This CDR3 spans 12 amino acids. The germline V gene has CDR1 LNHDA and CDR2 SQIVND (reference sequence). Trimming shortened V by 8 bases and J by 0 bases, and 6 bases separated the two germline ends. Study-level points and caveats: Some of the lowest clonal expansion was seen in partial responders at 0.1-3.0 mg/kg.

TCRdb keeps only in-frame clones here, not all; method: immunoSEQ multiplex PCR. The table records about 84,000 clones, roughly nine tenths of them present only once. This specimen consisted of CD4+ or CD8+ T cells sorted from blood, obtained in a trial of the OX40 agonist ivuxolimab. This TCR was sampled from an adult with an advanced solid tumor such as melanoma, head and neck, liver or kidney cancer. This chain connects TRBV19 to TRBJ2-3; D gene ambiguous. The CDR3 coding sequence is TGTGCCAGTTCCCCGAGCACAGATACGCAGTATTTT. Protein product: CASSPSTDTQYF.